The source of this T cell receptor (beta chain) is a study of cytomegalovirus exposure and HLA in healthy donors. Primers: 60 Vbeta forward and 13 Jbeta reverse. Only in-frame clones appear in the TCRdb table, and some are missing; sequencing was by immunoSEQ multiplex PCR. The sample lists more than 95,000 clones; about 71% were seen once. With regard to this clone: Its antigen is as yet unknown.

Overall study results and limits: Across donors, presence/absence analyses took sequencing depth to be roughly uniform.

V lost 5 bases to trimming and J lost 4 bases; unmatched junction nucleotides: 10. In germline, CDR1 is SEHNR, CDR2 FQNEAQ (reference sequence). The CDR3 totals 15 residues. The receptor was derived from a woman aged 50 to 65 in good health and CMV-seronegative. Source material: PBMCs. This sequence joins TRBV7-9 and TRBJ1-1, with 7 bases aligning to TRBD1. Written as DNA, the CDR3 is TGTGCCAGCAGCGCCCTCGCAGGGGGACGCACTGAAGCTTTCTTT. Protein: CASSALAGGRTEAFF.